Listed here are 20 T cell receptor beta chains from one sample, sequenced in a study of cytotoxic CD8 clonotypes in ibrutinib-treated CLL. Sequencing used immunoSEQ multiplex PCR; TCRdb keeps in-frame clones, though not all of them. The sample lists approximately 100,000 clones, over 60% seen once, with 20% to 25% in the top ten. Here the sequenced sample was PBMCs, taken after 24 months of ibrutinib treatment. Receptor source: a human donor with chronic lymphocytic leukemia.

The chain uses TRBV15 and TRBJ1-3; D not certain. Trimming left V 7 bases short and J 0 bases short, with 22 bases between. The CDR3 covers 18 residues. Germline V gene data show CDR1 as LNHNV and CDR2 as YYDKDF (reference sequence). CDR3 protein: CATNPPLEGSGSGNTIYF. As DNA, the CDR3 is TGTGCCACCAACCCACCGCTTGAGGGCAGCGGCTCTGGAAACACCATATATTTT.

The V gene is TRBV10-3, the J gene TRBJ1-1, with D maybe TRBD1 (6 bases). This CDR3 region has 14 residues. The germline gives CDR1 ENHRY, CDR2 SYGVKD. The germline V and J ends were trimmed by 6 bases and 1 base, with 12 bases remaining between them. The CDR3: CAISSGTKNTEAFF. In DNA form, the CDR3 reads TGTGCCATCAGCTCCGGGACAAAGAACACTGAAGCTTTCTTT.

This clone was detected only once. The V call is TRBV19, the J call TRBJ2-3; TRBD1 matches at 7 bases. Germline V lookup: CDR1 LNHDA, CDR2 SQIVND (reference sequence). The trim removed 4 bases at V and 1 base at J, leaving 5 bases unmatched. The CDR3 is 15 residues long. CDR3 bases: TGTGCCAGTAGTACTAGACAGGGCCGCACAGATACGCAGTATTTT. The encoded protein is CASSTRQGRTDTQYF.

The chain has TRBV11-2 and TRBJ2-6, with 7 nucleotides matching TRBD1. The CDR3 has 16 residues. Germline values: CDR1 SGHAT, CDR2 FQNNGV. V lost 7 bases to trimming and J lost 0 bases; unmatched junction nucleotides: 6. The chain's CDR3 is CASNTGQPSGANVLTF. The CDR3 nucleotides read TGTGCCAGCAATACGGGACAGCCCTCTGGGGCCAACGTCCTGACTTTC.

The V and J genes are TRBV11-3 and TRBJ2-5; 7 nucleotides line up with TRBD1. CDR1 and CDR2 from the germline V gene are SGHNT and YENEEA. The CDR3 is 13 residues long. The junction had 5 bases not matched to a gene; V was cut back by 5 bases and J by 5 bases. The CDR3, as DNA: TGTGCCAGCAGCCCAGGGGGTCGGGAGACCCAGTACTTC. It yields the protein CASSPGGRETQYF.

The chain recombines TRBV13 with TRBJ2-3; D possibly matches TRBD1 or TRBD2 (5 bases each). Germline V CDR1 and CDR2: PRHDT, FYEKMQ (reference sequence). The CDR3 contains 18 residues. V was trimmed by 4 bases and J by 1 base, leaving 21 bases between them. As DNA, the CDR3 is TGTGCCAGCAGCTCACCGTACATGTATATGGGGGGCACAGATACGCAGTATTTT. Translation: CASSSPYMYMGGTDTQYF.

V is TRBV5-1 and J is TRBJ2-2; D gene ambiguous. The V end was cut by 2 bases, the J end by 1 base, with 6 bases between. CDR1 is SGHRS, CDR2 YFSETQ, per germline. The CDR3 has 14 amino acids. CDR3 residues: CASSLGWNTGELFF. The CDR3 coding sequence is TGCGCCAGCAGCTTAGGATGGAACACCGGGGAGCTGTTTTTT.

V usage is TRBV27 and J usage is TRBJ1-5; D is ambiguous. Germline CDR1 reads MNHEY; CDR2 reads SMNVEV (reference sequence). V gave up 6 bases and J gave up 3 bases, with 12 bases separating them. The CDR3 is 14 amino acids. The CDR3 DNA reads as TGTGCCAGCAGCTTCGGACGGTACAATCAGCCCCAGCATTTT. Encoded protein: CASSFGRYNQPQHF.

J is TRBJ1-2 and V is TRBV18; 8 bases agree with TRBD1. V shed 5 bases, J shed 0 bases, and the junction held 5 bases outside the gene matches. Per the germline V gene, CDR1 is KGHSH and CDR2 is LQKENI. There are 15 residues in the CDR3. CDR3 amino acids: CASSTRTGPNYGYTF. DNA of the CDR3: TGTGCCAGCTCAACTCGGACAGGGCCTAACTATGGCTACACCTTC.

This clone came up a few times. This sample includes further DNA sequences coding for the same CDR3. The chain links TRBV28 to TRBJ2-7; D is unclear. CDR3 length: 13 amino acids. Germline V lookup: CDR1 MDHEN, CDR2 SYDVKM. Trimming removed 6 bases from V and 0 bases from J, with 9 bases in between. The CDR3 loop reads CASSRKSSYEQYF. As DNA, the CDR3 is TGTGCCAGCAGCCGCAAAAGCTCCTACGAGCAGTACTTC.

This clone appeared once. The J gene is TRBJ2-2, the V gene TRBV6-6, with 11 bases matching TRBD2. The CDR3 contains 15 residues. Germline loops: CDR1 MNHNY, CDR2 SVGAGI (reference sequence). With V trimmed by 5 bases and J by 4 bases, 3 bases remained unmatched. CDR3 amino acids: CASSNSGRVTGELFF. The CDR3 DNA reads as TGTGCCAGCAGTAATAGCGGGAGGGTCACCGGGGAGCTGTTTTTT.

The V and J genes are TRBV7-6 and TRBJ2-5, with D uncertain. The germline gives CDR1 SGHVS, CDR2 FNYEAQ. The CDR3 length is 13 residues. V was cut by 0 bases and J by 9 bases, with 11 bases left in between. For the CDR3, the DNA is TGTGCCAGCAGCTTAGCCGTGACCCAGGCCCAGTACTTC. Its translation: CASSLAVTQAQYF. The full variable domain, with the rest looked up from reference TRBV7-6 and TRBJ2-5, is GAGVSQSPRYKVTKRGQDVALRCDPISGHVSLYWYRQALGQGPEFLTYFNYEAQQDKSGLPNDRFSAERPEGSISTLTIQRTEQRDSAMYRCASSLAVTQAQYFGPGTRLLVL.

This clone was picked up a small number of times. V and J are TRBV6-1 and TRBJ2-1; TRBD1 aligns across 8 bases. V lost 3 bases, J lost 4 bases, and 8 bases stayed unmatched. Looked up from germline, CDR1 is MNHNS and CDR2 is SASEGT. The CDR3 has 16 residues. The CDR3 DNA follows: TGTGCCAGCAGTGAGTATTGGGACAGGATATACAATGAGCAGTTCTTC. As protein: CASSEYWDRIYNEQFF.

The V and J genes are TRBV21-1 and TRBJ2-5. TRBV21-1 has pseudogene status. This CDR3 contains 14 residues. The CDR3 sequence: CASRAQALRGTQYF. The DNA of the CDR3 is TGTGCCAGCAGGGCGCAGGCACTCCGAGGGACCCAGTACTTC.

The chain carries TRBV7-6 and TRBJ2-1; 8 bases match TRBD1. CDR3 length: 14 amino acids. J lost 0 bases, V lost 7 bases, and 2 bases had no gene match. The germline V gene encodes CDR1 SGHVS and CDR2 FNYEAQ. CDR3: CASTDRGSYNEQFF. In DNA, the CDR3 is TGTGCCAGCACCGACAGGGGCTCCTACAATGAGCAGTTCTTC.

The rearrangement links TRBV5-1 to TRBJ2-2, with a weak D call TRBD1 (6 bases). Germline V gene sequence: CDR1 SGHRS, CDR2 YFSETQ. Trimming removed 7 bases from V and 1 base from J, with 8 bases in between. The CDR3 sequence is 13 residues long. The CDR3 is CASRTENTGELFF. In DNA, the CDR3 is TGCGCCAGCCGGACAGAGAACACCGGGGAGCTGTTTTTT.

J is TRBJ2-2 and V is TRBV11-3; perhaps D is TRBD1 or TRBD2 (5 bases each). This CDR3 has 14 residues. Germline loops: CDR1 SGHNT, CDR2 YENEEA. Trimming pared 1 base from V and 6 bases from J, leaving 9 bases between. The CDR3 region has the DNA TGTGCCAGCAGCTTAGCGGGGCCGTCCGGGGAGCTGTTTTTT. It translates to CASSLAGPSGELFF.

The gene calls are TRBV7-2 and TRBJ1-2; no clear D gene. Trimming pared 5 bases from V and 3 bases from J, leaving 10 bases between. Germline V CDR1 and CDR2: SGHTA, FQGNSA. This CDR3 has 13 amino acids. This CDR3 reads CASSAKGYYGYTF. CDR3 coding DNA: TGTGCCAGCAGCGCCAAGGGTTACTATGGCTACACCTTC.

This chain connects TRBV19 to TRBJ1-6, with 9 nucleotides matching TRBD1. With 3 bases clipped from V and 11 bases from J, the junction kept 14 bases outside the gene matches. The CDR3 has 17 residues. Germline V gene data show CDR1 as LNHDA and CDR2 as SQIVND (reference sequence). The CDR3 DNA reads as TGTGCCAGTAGTATGAGGGGACCGGGACAGGGTGCGGCACCCCTCCACTTT. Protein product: CASSMRGPGQGAAPLHF.

CDR3 DNA: TGTGCCAGCAGCCGACAGAGTAATCAGCCCCAGCATTTT. Protein: CASSRQSNQPQHF. The V call is TRBV7-2, the J call TRBJ1-5; the D gene is possibly TRBD1 (5 bases). V was shortened by 5 bases and J by 4 bases, with 9 bases between the two germline ends. The CDR3 totals 13 residues. Germline V gene sequence: CDR1 SGHTA, CDR2 FQGNSA.